This T cell receptor beta chain stems from a study of blood T cell repertoires in COVID-19. Measured with immunoSEQ multiplex PCR; TCRdb has only the in-frame clones, and not every one. The repertoire has more than 95,000 clones, 70% to 90% of them found once; the top ten carry approximately 13%. The sequenced sample was peripheral blood. The source is a woman aged 55-69 years in a cohort sampled during active or convalescent COVID-19.

In nucleotides, the CDR3 is TGTGCCAGCAGTTTAAACAGATATGGCTACACCTTC. The encoded protein is CASSLNRYGYTF. This sequence joins TRBV28 and TRBJ1-2; D ambiguous. CDR1 is MDHEN, CDR2 SYDVKM, per germline. CDR3 length equals 12 residues. Trimming shortened V by 2 bases and J by 5 bases, and 6 bases separated the two germline ends.